The 6 T cell receptor beta chains given below trace back to one sample, sequenced in a study of graft-versus-host responses after intestinal transplantation. Here immunoSEQ multiplex PCR was the method, and the copy in TCRdb shows in-frame clones only, minus some. The data contain under 50,000 clones, roughly nine tenths of them seen just once; the ten biggest clones take up 7.1%. The sequencing here drew on PBMCs, taken almost 270 days after transplant. Receptors were obtained from a human patient who received an intestinal transplant, so some T cells may come from the graft donor.

This CDR3 reads CASSFGTNEQYF. In DNA, the CDR3 is TGTGCCAGCAGCTTTGGTACAAACGAGCAGTACTTC. This chain links TRBV7-2 with TRBJ2-7; D ambiguous. The CDR3 length is 12 residues. The V end was cut by 3 bases, the J end by 5 bases, with 8 bases between. Germline assignment: CDR1 SGHTA and CDR2 FQGNSA.

The CDR3 loop is CASSQVGRPYGYTF. The CDR3 DNA sequence: TGCGCCAGCAGCCAAGTTGGCAGGCCCTATGGCTACACCTTC. This rearrangement joins TRBV4-1 to TRBJ1-2; D is unclear. CDR1 and CDR2 from the germline V gene are MGHRA and YSYEKL. V dropped 1 base and J dropped 4 bases, with 10 bases sitting between them. CDR3 size: 14 residues.

The chain joins TRBV30 to TRBJ1-6, with TRBD1 as a possible D gene (5 bases). V lost 3 bases to trimming and J lost 12 bases, with 12 bases between them. The CDR3 length is 12 residues. Per the germline V gene, CDR1 is GTSNPN and CDR2 is SVGIG (reference sequence). CDR3 in DNA: TGTGCCTGGAGGTGGGGGGGAGAACCCCTCCACTTT. Translation: CAWRWGGEPLHF.

J is TRBJ2-5 and V is TRBV9; D not certain. Germline V CDR1 and CDR2: SGDLS, YYNGEE. V was trimmed by 4 bases and J by 10 bases, leaving 17 bases between them. The CDR3 runs 13 residues. DNA of the CDR3: TGTGCCAGCAGCCCCCGAACGACCGGGTTCCAGTACTTC. This codes for CASSPRTTGFQYF.

CDR3 nucleotide sequence: TGTGCCAGCAAGGACCGGTCGGAGACCCAGTACTTC. Translation: CASKDRSETQYF. The chain carries TRBV2 and TRBJ2-5; D gene unclear. CDR1 SNHLY and CDR2 FYNNEI come from the germline V gene. Between the trimmed V and J ends, which lost 7 bases and 5 bases, there was a span of 11 bases. This CDR3 is built from 12 residues.

The chain employs TRBV19 and TRBJ1-2; no clear D. In germline, CDR1 is LNHDA, CDR2 SQIVND (reference sequence). With 5 bases removed from V and 4 bases from J, the gap between germline ends came to 11 bases. The CDR3 spans 13 residues. The CDR3 reads CASSPTEFYGYTF. In DNA form, the CDR3 reads TGTGCCAGTAGTCCAACAGAGTTCTATGGCTACACCTTC.